These 4 T cell receptor beta chains share one sample of origin, sequenced in a study of shared clonotypes between healthy human individuals. Profiling relied on immunoSEQ multiplex PCR, and the TCRdb table lists in-frame clones only, not all of them. The table records roughly 2,300,000 clones, 92% of them present only once. Sequencing input: naive CD4+ T cells from PBMCs. The subset here: CD45RA+ positively selected. The receptor set was obtained from a man in his late teens or twenties in good health. Some clones in this sample may be carry-over from other donors' samples.

V is TRBV6-1 and J is TRBJ1-5, with 9 bases matching TRBD1. The V gene end was trimmed by 2 bases and the J gene end by 6 bases; junction bases not matched to a gene: 8. Per the germline V gene, CDR1 is MNHNS and CDR2 is SASEGT. The CDR3 covers 16 residues. The CDR3 reads CASSERGTGNGQPQHF. DNA for the CDR3: TGTGCCAGCAGTGAACGCGGGACAGGGAATGGTCAGCCCCAGCATTTT.

The chain employs TRBV30 and TRBJ2-1; 11 nucleotides match TRBD2. V gave up 8 bases and J gave up 7 bases; unmatched junction bases: 10. The CDR3 extends over 14 amino acids. Germline CDR1 GTSNPN, CDR2 SVGIG (reference sequence). Here the CDR3 DNA reads TGTGCCGGCTATAGTACTAGCGGGAGAAATGAGCAGTTCTTC. It encodes CAGYSTSGRNEQFF.

This clone turned up a few times. The J gene is TRBJ1-2, the V gene TRBV28, with D unresolved. Germline CDR1 reads MDHEN; CDR2 reads SYDVKM. The CDR3 covers 14 residues. Trimming removed 2 bases at V and 1 base at J, with 8 bases between. The chain's CDR3 is CASSLEQLNYGYTF. The CDR3 region has the DNA TGTGCCAGCAGTTTAGAACAGCTTAACTATGGCTACACCTTC.

The J gene is TRBJ2-1, the V gene TRBV11-3, with D perhaps matching TRBD2 (6 bases). The V end lost 5 bases, the J end lost 10 bases, and 18 bases lay between the germline ends. The CDR3 sequence is 14 residues long. Germline V gene lookup returns CDR1 SGHNT and CDR2 YENEEA. The CDR3 region has the DNA TGTGCCAGCAGCCCGAGGAGGGGTCGAGAAGAGCAGTTCTTC. It encodes CASSPRRGREEQFF.